The 3 T cell receptor beta chains below all came from one sample that was sequenced in a study of cytomegalovirus exposure and HLA in healthy donors. Both 60 Vbeta primers and 13 Jbeta primers went into the PCR. Generated by immunoSEQ multiplex PCR, the TCRdb table keeps only in-frame clones and is missing some. Here the sample spans 100,000 or so clones, about three quarters being singletons. Sequenced sample: PBMCs. All receptors come from a woman in her 40s in good health and CMV-seropositive.

J is TRBJ1-1 and V is TRBV19; 9 positions agree with TRBD1. Germline values: CDR1 LNHDA, CDR2 SQIVND (reference sequence). The CDR3 has 13 residues. V trimming: 6 bases; J trimming: 1 base; junction bases outside the gene matches: 0. The CDR3: CASRDRGNTEAFF. The CDR3 region has the DNA TGTGCCAGTAGGGACAGGGGGAACACTGAAGCTTTCTTT.

The chain links TRBV14 to TRBJ2-1; 10 bases are a match to TRBD1. Trimming at V came to 1 base and at J to 7 bases, leaving 10 bases not matched to a gene. Germline CDR1 is SGHDN and CDR2 is FVKESK. CDR3 length: 17 residues. The CDR3 region is CASSQVPGQGWINEQFF. CDR3 sequence (DNA): TGTGCCAGCAGCCAAGTACCGGGACAGGGGTGGATTAATGAGCAGTTCTTC.

This clone has ten or more counts. This chain joins TRBV7-2 and TRBJ2-3; 16 bases align to TRBD2. After removal of 5 bases from V and 7 bases from J, the junction contained 6 bases not matched to a gene. The CDR3 covers 16 residues. Germline CDR1 and CDR2: SGHTA and FQGNSA. CDR3 nucleotide sequence: TGTGCCAGCAGCCCCGGGACTAGCGGGAGGGCCCATACGCAGTATTTT. Its translation is CASSPGTSGRAHTQYF.